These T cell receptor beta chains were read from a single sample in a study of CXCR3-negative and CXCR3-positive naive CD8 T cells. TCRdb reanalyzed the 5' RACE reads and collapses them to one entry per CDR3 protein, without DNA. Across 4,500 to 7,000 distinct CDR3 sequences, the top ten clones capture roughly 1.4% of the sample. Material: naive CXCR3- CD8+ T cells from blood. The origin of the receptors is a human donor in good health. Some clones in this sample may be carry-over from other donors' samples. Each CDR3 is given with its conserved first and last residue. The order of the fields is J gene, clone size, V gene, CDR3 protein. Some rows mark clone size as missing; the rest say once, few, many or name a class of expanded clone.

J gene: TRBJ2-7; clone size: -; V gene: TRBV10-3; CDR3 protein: CAIARGSEEQYF
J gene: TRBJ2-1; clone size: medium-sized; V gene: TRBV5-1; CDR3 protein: CASSLAGPNEQFF
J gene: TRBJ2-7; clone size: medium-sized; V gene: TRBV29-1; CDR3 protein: CSVFLASSYEQYF
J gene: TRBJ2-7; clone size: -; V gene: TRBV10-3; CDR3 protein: CAITTAGGYEQYF
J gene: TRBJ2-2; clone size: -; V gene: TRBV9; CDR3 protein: CASSVGRGTGELFF
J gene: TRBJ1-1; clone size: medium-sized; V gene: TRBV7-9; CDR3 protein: CASSLQVNTEAFF
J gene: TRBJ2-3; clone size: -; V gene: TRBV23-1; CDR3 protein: CASSPRDREYRQVTDTQYF
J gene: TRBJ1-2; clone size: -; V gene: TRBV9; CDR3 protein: CASSVARVGYTF
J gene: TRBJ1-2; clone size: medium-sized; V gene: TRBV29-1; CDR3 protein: CSVGSWGANGYTF
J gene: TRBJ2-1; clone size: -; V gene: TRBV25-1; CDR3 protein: CASSDRLAGGLNEQFF
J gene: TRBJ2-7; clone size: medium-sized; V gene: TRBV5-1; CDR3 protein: CATASGTSGRDEQYF
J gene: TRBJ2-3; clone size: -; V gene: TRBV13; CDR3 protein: CASSEGLPGTDTQYF
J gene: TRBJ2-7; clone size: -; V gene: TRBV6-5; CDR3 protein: CASSRGTGSYEQYF
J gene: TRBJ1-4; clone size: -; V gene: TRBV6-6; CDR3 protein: CASSYTVEVPATNEKLFF
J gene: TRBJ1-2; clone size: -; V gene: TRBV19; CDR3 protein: CASSIPTIGEYGYTF
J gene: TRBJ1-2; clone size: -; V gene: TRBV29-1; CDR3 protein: CSVDLREGYTF
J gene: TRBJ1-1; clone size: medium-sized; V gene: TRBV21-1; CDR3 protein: CASSLNWRAFF
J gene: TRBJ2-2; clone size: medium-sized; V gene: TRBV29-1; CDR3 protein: CTSRVNTGELFF
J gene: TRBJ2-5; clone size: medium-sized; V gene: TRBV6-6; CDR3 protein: CASSLQGQVRETQYF
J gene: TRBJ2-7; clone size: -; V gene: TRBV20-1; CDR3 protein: CSARGQGDLYEQYF
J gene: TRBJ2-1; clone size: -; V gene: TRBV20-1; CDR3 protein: CSAQRGISYNEQFF
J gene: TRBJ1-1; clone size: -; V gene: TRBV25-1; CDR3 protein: CASSPGTPEAFF
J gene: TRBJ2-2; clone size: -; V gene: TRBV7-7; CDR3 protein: CASSPWTSDTGELFF
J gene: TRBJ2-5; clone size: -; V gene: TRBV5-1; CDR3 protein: CASSLGDRGGETQYF
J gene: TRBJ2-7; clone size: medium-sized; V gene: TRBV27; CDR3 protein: CASSSSYEQYF
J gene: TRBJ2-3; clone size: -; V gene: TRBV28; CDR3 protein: CASSLPAGGSTDTQYF
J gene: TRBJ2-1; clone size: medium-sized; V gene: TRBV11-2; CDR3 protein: CASSLVAPGQLSPYNEQFF
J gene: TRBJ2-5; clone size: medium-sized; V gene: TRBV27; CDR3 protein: CASSPYGGGKTQYF
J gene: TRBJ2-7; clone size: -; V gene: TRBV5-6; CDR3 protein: CASSSHADLMLYEQYF
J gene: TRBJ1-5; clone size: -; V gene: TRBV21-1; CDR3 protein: CASSKVGQGPSDQPQHF
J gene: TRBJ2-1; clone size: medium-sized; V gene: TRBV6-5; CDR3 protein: CASSLISGGANEQFF
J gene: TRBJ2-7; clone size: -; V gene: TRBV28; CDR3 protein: CASSGEQGAPYEQYF
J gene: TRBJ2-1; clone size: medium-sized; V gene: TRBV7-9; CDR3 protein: CASSRLVGRLGNEQFF
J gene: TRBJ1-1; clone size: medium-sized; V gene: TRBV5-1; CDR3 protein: CASSLDPRPVTEAFF
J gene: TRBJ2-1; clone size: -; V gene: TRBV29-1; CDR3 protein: CSVVFGDSWNEQFF
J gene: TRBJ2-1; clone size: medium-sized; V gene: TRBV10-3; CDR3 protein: CAISGVAGTHYNEQFF
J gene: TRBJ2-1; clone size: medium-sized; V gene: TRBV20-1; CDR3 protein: CSARAPNLNEQFF
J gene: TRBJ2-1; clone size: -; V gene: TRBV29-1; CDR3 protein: CSAMVRAGAYNEQFF
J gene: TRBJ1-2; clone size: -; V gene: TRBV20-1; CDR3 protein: CSATSRANYGYTF
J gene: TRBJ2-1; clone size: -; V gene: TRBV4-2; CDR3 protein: CASRWTSGPGSYNEQFF
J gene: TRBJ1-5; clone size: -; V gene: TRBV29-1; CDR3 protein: CSVGLMSPGQGNQPQHF
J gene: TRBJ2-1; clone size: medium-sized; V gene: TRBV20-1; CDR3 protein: CSAPTGRSYNEQFF
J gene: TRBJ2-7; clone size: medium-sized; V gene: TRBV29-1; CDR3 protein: CSVEGRETYEQYF
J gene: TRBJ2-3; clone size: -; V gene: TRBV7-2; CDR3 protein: CASSYSSGGITDTQYF
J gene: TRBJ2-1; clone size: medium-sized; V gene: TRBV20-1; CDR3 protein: CSASGTGTSINEQFF